Sequencing of this TCR beta chain was carried out in a study of graft-versus-host responses after intestinal transplantation. Overall study context: Anti-thymocyte globulin was used for induction in all recipients, who then took tacrolimus and steroids for approximately 3 years.

General study results and limits: Clonal ratios of graft-versus-host to host-versus-graft in allografts were high for patients exhibiting graft-donor T cell macrochimerism. Early post-transplant declines in HvG were associated with peak levels of circulating GvH clones. GvH clones detected in recipient marrow included some appearing first in ileum or blood.

The CDR3 is 16 amino acids. V lost 0 bases, J lost 0 bases, and 12 bases lay in between. In germline, CDR1 is MNHEY, CDR2 SMNVEV (reference sequence). This clone has a single count. Its antigen is as yet unknown. TCRdb's table, derived via immunoSEQ multiplex PCR, lists solely in-frame clones and lacks some. Among 28,000 or so clones, approximately 83% were seen once, and the ten largest hold approximately 19%. Sample: unstimulated CD8+ T cells sorted from spleen or lymph node cells, taken before intestinal transplant. The chain has TRBV27 and TRBJ2-7; perhaps TRBD1 as D (6 bases). This TCR was recovered from a human donor who received an intestinal transplant. The CDR3 here is CASSLSSGQLSYEQYF. DNA for the CDR3: TGTGCCAGCAGTTTATCTTCCGGACAGCTCTCCTACGAGCAGTACTTC.